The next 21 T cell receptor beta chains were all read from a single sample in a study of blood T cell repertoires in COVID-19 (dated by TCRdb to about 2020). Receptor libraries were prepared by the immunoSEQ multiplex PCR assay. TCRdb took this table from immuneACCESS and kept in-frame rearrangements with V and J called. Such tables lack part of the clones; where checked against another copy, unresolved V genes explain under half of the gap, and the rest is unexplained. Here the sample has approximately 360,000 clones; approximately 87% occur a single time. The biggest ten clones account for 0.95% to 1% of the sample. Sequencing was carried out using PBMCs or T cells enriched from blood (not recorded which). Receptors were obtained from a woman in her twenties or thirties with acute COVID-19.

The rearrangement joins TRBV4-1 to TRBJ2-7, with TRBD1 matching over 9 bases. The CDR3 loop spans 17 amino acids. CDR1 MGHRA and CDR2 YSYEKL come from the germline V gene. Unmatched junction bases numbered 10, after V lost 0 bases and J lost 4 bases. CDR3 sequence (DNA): TGCGCCAGCAGCCAAGACACACCGGGACAGGGATTTTACGAGCAGTACTTC. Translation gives CASSQDTPGQGFYEQYF.

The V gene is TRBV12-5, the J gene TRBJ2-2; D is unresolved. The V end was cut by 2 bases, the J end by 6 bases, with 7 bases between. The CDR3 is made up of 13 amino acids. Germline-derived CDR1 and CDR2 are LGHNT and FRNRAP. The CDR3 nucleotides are TGTGCTAGTGGTTTGATTCAATCCGGGGAGCTGTTTTTT. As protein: CASGLIQSGELFF.

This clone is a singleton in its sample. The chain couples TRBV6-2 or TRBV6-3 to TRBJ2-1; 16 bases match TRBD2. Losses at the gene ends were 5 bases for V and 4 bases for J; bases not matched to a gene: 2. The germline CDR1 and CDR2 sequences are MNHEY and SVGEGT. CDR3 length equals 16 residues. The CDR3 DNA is TGTGCCAGCAGTAAGGGACTAGCGGGGGGGTACAATGAGCAGTTCTTC. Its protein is CASSKGLAGGYNEQFF.

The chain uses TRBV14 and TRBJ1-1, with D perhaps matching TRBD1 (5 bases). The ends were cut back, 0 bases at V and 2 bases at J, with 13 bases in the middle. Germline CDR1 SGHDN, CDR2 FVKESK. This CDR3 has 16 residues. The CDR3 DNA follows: TGTGCCAGCAGCCAAGAATGGGGCCAGGGAAACACTGAAGCTTTCTTT. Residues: CASSQEWGQGNTEAFF. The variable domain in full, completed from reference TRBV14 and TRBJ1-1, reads EAGVTQFPSHSVIEKGQTVTLRCDPISGHDNLYWYRRVMGKEIKFLLHFVKESKQDESGMPNNRFLAERTGGTYSTLKVQPAELEDSGVYFCASSQEWGQGNTEAFFGQGTRLTVV.

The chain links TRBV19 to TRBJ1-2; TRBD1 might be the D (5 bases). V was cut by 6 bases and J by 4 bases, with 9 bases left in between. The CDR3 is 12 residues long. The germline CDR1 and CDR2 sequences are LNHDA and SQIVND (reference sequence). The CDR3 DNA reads TGTGCCAGTAGCCCCGGGGGCTATGGCTACACCTTC. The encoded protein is CASSPGGYGYTF. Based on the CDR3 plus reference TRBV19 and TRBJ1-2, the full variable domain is DGGITQSPKYLFRKEGQNVTLSCEQNLNHDAMYWYRQDPGQGLRLIYYSQIVNDFQKGDIAEGYSVSREKKESFPLTVTSAQKNPTAFYLCASSPGGYGYTFGSGTRLTVV.

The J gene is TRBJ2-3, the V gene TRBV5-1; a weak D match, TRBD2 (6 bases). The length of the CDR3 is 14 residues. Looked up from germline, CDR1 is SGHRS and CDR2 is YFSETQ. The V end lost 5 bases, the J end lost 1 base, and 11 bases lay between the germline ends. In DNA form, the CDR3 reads TGCGCCAGCAGGACCGGGAGCGGCACAGATACGCAGTATTTT. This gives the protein CASRTGSGTDTQYF. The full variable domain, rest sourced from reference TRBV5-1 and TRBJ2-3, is KAGVTQTPRYLIKTRGQQVTLSCSPISGHRSVSWYQQTPGQGLQFLFEYFSETQRNKGNFPGRFSGRQFSNSRSEMNVSTLELGDSALYLCASRTGSGTDTQYFGPGTRLTVL.

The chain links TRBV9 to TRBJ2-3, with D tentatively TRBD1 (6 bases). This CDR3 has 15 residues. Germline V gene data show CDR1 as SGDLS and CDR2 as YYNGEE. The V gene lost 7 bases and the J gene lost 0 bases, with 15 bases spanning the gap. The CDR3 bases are TGTGCCAGCGGACAGAGCAAAACTAGCACAGATACGCAGTATTTT. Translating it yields CASGQSKTSTDTQYF.

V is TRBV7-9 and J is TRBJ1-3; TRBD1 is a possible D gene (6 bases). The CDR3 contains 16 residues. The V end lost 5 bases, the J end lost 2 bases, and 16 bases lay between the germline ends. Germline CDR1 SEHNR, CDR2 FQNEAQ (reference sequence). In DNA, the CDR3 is TGTGCCAGCAGCCCGCGGGGGGCTTCAGCTGGAAACACCATATATTTT. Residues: CASSPRGASAGNTIYF.

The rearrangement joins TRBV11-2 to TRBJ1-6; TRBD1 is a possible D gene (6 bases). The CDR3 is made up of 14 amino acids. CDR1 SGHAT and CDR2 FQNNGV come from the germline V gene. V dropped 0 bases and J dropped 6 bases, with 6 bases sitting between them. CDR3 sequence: CASSLDRGNSPLHF. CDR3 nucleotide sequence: TGTGCCAGCAGCTTAGACAGGGGTAATTCACCCCTCCACTTT. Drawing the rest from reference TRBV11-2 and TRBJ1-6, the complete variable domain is EAGVAQSPRYKIIEKRQSVAFWCNPISGHATLYWYQQILGQGPKLLIQFQNNGVVDDSQLPKDRFSAERLKGVDSTLKIQPAKLEDSAVYLCASSLDRGNSPLHFGNGTRLTVT.

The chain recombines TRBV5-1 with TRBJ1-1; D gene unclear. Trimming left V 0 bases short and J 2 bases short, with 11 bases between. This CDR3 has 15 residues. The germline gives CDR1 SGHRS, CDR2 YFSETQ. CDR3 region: CASSLADNLNTEAFF. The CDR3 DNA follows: TGCGCCAGCAGCTTGGCCGACAATTTAAACACTGAAGCTTTCTTT.

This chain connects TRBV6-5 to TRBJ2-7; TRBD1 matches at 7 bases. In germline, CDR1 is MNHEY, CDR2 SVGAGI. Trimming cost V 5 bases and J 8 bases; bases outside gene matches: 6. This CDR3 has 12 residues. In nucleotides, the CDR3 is TGTGCCAGCAGTCGTGACAGGGCAAAGCAGTACTTC. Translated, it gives CASSRDRAKQYF.

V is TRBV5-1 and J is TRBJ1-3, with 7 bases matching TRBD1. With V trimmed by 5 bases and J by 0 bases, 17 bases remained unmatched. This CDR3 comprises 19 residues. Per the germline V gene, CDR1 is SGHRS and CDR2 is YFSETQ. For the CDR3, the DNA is TGCGCCAGCAGAGCCGGACAGGCGCTGGGGGCTCTCTCTGGAAACACCATATATTTT. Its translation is CASRAGQALGALSGNTIYF.

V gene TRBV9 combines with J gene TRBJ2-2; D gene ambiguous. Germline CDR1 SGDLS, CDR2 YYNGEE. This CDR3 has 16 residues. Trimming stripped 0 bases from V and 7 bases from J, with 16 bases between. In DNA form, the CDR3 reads TGTGCCAGCAGCGTAGCTGTGACGTCGGCGGTCGGGGAGCTGTTTTTT. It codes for CASSVAVTSAVGELFF.

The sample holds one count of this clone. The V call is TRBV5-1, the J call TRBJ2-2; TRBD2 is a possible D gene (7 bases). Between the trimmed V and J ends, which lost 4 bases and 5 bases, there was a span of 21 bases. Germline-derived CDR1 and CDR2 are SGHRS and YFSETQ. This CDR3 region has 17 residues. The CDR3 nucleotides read TGCGCCAGCAGCATGGGACCGGCCGGGGGGCAAACCGGGGAGCTGTTTTTT. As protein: CASSMGPAGGQTGELFF.

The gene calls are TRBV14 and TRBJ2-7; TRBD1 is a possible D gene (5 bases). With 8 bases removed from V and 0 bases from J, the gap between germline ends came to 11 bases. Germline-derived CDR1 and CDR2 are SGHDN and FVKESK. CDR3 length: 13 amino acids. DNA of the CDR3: TGTGCCAGCCGGACACACTTCTCCTACGAGCAGTACTTC. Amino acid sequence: CASRTHFSYEQYF.

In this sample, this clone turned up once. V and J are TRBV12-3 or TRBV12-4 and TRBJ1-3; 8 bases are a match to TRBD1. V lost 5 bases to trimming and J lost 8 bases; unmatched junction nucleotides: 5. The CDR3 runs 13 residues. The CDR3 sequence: CASSVGTGDTIYF. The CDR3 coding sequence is TGTGCCAGCAGTGTCGGGACAGGAGACACCATATATTTT.

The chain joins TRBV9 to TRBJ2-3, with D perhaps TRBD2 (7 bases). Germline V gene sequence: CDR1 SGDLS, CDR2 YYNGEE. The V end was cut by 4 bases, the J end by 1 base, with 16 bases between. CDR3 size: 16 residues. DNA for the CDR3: TGTGCCAGCAGCACAATTGGGGGGGCCCGCACAGATACGCAGTATTTT. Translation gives CASSTIGGARTDTQYF.

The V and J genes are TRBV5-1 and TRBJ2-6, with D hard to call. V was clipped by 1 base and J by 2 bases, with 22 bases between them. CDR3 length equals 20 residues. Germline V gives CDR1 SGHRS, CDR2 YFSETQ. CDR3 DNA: TGCGCCAGCAGCTTGTTAGGCACCCTTCCTCGGGTTACTGGGGCCAACGTCCTGACTTTC. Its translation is CASSLLGTLPRVTGANVLTF.

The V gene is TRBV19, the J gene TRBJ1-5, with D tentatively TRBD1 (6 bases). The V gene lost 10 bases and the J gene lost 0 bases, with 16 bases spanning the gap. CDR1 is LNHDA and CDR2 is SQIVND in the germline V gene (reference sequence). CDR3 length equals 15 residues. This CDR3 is CATRTDLYSNQPQHF. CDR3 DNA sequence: TGTGCCACCAGGACAGACCTTTATAGCAATCAGCCCCAGCATTTT.

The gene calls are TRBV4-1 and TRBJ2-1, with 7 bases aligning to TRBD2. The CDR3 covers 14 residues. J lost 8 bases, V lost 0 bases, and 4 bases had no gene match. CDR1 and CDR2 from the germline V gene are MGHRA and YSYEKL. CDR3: CASSQDREVDEQFF. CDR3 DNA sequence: TGCGCCAGCAGCCAAGATCGGGAGGTCGATGAGCAGTTCTTC.

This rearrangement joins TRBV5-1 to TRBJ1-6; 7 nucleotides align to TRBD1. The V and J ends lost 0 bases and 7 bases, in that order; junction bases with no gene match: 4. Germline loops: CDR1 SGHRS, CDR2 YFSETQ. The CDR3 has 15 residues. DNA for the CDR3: TGCGCCAGCAGCTTGGTCGGGACAGAAAATTCACCCCTCCACTTT. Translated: CASSLVGTENSPLHF.